This T cell receptor (beta chain) is drawn from a study of beta chain features in type 1 diabetes. Study observations and caveats: Significant though moderate, a shortening of TCRB CDR3s appeared in all four CD4+ subsets of Type 1 diabetes patients. Comparison showed that naive, central memory and Treg TCRB repertoires appeared more similar among patients than among healthy donors. High-TCR-expressing cells could be over-represented by cDNA sequencing.

In the case of this clone: The antigen remains undetermined.

Trimming stripped 2 bases from V and 0 bases from J, with 11 bases between. The CDR3 sequence is 15 residues long. Per the germline V gene, CDR1 is SEHNR and CDR2 is FQNEAQ (reference sequence). Sequenced material consisted of expressed TCRB transcripts (all of the isolated RNA was reverse transcribed). The method was immunoSEQ multiplex PCR; TCRdb's version includes in-frame clones alone and lacks a portion of them. Of 130,000 or so clones in the sample, around 15% were seen once. The rearrangement uses TRBV7-9 and TRBJ2-7; the D call may be TRBD1 or TRBD2 (5 bases each). The sequencing sample was made of central memory CD4+ T cells from blood. The source is a man between 18 and 29 years old with type 1 diabetes. CDR3 nucleotide sequence: TGTGCCAGCAGCTTAAAGGGACCCGACTCCTACGAGCAGTACTTC. Residues: CASSLKGPDSYEQYF.